The 17 T cell receptor beta chains below all came from one sample that was sequenced in a study of shared clonotypes between healthy human individuals. Data came from immunoSEQ multiplex PCR; TCRdb stores just in-frame clones and leaves some out. The sample shows a few hundred thousand clones, 65% of them seen only once. Sequenced input: memory CD4+ T cells sorted from blood. Subset defined: CD45RA-negative fraction. These receptors all come from a young man in good health.

This rearrangement joins TRBV5-5 to TRBJ2-7, with 9 bases fitting TRBD1. The CDR3 runs to 15 residues. Germline V gene lookup returns CDR1 SGHKS and CDR2 YYEKEE (reference sequence). V gave up 3 bases and J gave up 3 bases; unmatched junction bases: 7. For the CDR3, the DNA is TGTGCCAGCAGCTCGAGGACAGGGGCGTTCTACGAGCAGTACTTC. Protein sequence: CASSSRTGAFYEQYF.

This clone was picked up a small number of times. V and J are TRBV28 and TRBJ2-5; D call uncertain. Between the trimmed V and J ends, which lost 5 bases and 3 bases, there was a span of 13 bases. The CDR3 runs 14 residues. Looked up from germline, CDR1 is MDHEN and CDR2 is SYDVKM. This CDR3 reads CASSTVGAKETQYF. The CDR3 DNA follows: TGTGCCAGCAGTACGGTTGGAGCGAAAGAGACCCAGTACTTC.

A note on this clone: Compared with germline, one end of the junction differs, possibly owing to a read error. The chain links TRBV7-7 to TRBJ2-1, with D hard to call. The V gene's germline CDR1 is SSHAT and CDR2 FNYEAQ (reference sequence). This CDR3 is 14 amino acids long. The CDR3 DNA is TGTGCTAGCAGCCCCGCCGGTGCCCGGCATGAGCAGTTCTTC. This codes for CASSPAGARHEQFF.

This clone was counted only a few times. This chain connects TRBV30 to TRBJ1-5; TRBD1 is a possible D gene (6 bases). V lost 2 bases and J lost 5, with 22 bases in between. CDR3 size: 17 residues. Germline CDR1 and CDR2: GTSNPN and SVGIG (reference sequence). CDR3 bases: TGTGCCTGGAGTCCCGTAGGGAATTACAGGGCGGATCAGCCCCAGCATTTT. Its protein is CAWSPVGNYRADQPQHF. Complete variable domain (other parts from reference TRBV30 and TRBJ1-5): SQTIHQWPATLVQPVGSPLSLECTVEGTSNPNLYWYRQAAGRGLQLLFYSVGIGQISSEVPQNLSASRPQDRQFILSSKKLLLSDSGFYLCAWSPVGNYRADQPQHFGDGTRLSIL.

The chain couples TRBV7-2 to TRBJ1-4; D is possibly TRBD1 (6 bases). Per germline, CDR1 SGHTA and CDR2 FQGNSA. Trimming removed 6 bases at V and 2 bases at J, with 10 bases between. This CDR3 has 14 amino acids. The CDR3 nucleotides are TGTGCCAGCAGATCCGGGGGCACTAATGAAAAACTGTTTTTT. Its translation: CASRSGGTNEKLFF.

This clone was observed a few times. The chain links TRBV5-1 to TRBJ1-1; no definite D call. Germline-derived CDR1 and CDR2 are SGHRS and YFSETQ. This CDR3 spans 13 amino acids. V lost 0 bases, J lost 5 bases, and 8 bases lay in between. This CDR3 reads CASSLEGWTEAFF. The CDR3 DNA reads as TGCGCCAGCAGCTTGGAAGGGTGGACTGAAGCTTTCTTT. The whole variable domain, remainder taken from reference TRBV5-1 and TRBJ1-1, is KAGVTQTPRYLIKTRGQQVTLSCSPISGHRSVSWYQQTPGQGLQFLFEYFSETQRNKGNFPGRFSGRQFSNSRSEMNVSTLELGDSALYLCASSLEGWTEAFFGQGTRLTVV.

This chain connects TRBV6-1 to TRBJ1-3; D uncertain. The CDR3 runs to 11 residues. Trimming took 8 bases from V and 2 from J, leaving 4 bases between them. CDR1 MNHNS and CDR2 SASEGT come from the germline V gene. The CDR3 loop reads CASVTGNTIYF. CDR3 DNA sequence: TGTGCCAGCGTCACTGGAAACACCATATATTTT.

This clone was detected only a few times. The genes are TRBV6-5 and TRBJ1-5; no clear D gene. Trimming stripped 6 bases from V and 3 bases from J, with 12 bases between. CDR3 length: 14 residues. Germline-derived CDR1 and CDR2 are MNHEY and SVGAGI. The CDR3 spells CASRERATNQPQHF. Here the CDR3 DNA reads TGTGCCAGCAGGGAGCGGGCGACCAATCAGCCCCAGCATTTT.

The chain links TRBV5-4 to TRBJ2-3; 9 positions match TRBD1. V lost 0 bases to trimming and J lost 3 bases; unmatched junction nucleotides: 2. The CDR3 has 15 residues. Germline assignment: CDR1 SGHNT and CDR2 YYREEE (reference sequence). CDR3 in amino acids: CASSLGGQGTDTQYF. CDR3 coding DNA: TGTGCCAGCAGCTTGGGGGGACAGGGAACAGATACGCAGTATTTT.

This clone was recorded once. This rearrangement joins TRBV28 to TRBJ2-5; 14 bases are shared with TRBD2. V trimming: 6 bases; J trimming: 5 bases; junction bases outside the gene matches: 11. There are 17 residues in the CDR3. In germline, CDR1 is MDHEN, CDR2 SYDVKM. CDR3 nucleotides: TGTGCCAGCAGGACCCGGACTAGCGGGAGGAGGTCGGAGACCCAGTACTTC. Translated, it gives CASRTRTSGRRSETQYF.

The chain recombines TRBV18 with TRBJ1-2; D call uncertain. V dropped 6 bases and J dropped 1 base, with 15 bases sitting between them. The CDR3 is made up of 15 amino acids. The V gene's germline CDR1 is KGHSH and CDR2 LQKENI. The DNA for the CDR3 is TGTGCCAGCTCCCCAAACGGCCGGGATAACTATGGCTACACCTTC. Its protein product is CASSPNGRDNYGYTF.

The V gene is TRBV28, the J gene TRBJ2-7, with no clear D. Deletions cut 3 bases from V and 0 bases from J, with 9 bases between. CDR1 and CDR2 (germline): MDHEN, SYDVKM. This CDR3 is 14 amino acids long. This CDR3 reads CASSLRRSSYEQYF. Here the CDR3 DNA reads TGTGCCAGCAGTTTGCGGCGGAGCTCCTACGAGCAGTACTTC.

The chain employs TRBV2 and TRBJ1-1; D not certain. Germline CDR1 and CDR2: SNHLY and FYNNEI. The CDR3 is made up of 14 amino acids. Trimming left V 3 bases short and J 3 bases short, with 11 bases between. CDR3 protein: CASSEGPPDTEAFF. The CDR3 nucleotides read TGTGCCAGCAGTGAGGGCCCCCCCGACACTGAAGCTTTCTTT. The full variable domain, its missing parts supplied by reference TRBV2 and TRBJ1-1, is EPEVTQTPSHQVTQMGQEVILRCVPISNHLYFYWYRQILGQKVEFLVSFYNNEISEKSEIFDDQFSVERPDGSNFTLKIRSTKLEDSAMYFCASSEGPPDTEAFFGQGTRLTVV.

V and J are TRBV5-4 and TRBJ2-3, with TRBD2 identical over 10 bases. Germline CDR1 reads SGHNT; CDR2 reads YYREEE (reference sequence). V lost 4 bases, J lost 4 bases, and 12 bases stayed unmatched. CDR3 length equals 17 residues. The CDR3 sequence is CASSGRIAGGGADTQYF. The CDR3 bases are TGTGCCAGCAGCGGAAGAATAGCGGGAGGCGGGGCAGATACGCAGTATTTT.

This clone came up a few times. The rearrangement links TRBV30 to TRBJ2-1; D unclear. Trimming pared 5 bases from V and 2 bases from J, leaving 13 bases between. Germline V lookup: CDR1 GTSNPN, CDR2 SVGIG (reference sequence). This CDR3 has 14 amino acids. The CDR3 sequence: CAWCPASPYNEQFF. DNA for the CDR3: TGTGCCTGGTGCCCCGCGAGCCCCTACAATGAGCAGTTCTTC.

The V and J genes are TRBV15 and TRBJ2-1; 7 positions agree with TRBD2. Looked up from germline, CDR1 is LNHNV and CDR2 is YYDKDF (reference sequence). V shed 7 bases, J shed 2 bases, and the junction held 5 bases outside the gene matches. CDR3 length: 14 residues. CDR3 region: CATMRERTYNEQFF. The CDR3 bases are TGTGCCACCATGCGGGAGCGCACCTACAATGAGCAGTTCTTC.

The chain couples TRBV7-6 to TRBJ2-2; tentatively, D is TRBD2 (5 bases). Germline CDR1 is SGHVS and CDR2 is FNYEAQ. This CDR3 has 15 amino acids. V was clipped by 1 base and J by 7 bases, with 13 bases between them. The CDR3 is CASSLVASQIGELFF. CDR3 nucleotides: TGTGCCAGCAGCTTAGTTGCTAGCCAGATCGGGGAGCTGTTTTTT.